This record concerns one T cell receptor (beta chain) sequence. Using RNA transcripts as the source, TCR beta CDR3 regions were amplified. A set of HTBI primers served as the primers for a first-round RT-PCR of the TCR CDR3. TCRdb fed the multiplex PCR reads into MiXCR, producing one record per CDR3 protein. In the table there are about 290,000 distinct CDR3 sequences, around 17% of which are singletons. The source of the sample is a study of T cells in Graves' hyperthyroidism and ophthalmopathy. The CDR3 sequence is 13 residues long. V lost 7 bases, J lost 0 bases, and 8 bases lay in between. Participants, patients aged 18 to 65, had newly diagnosed hyperthyroidism with a duration under 2 months.

V gene TRBV12-3 or TRBV12-4 combines with J gene TRBJ2-3; no definite D call. The sequence was obtained from a young man with Graves' hyperthyroidism. The sample comprised blood. The CDR3 DNA sequence: TGTGCCAGCAACAAAGTTAGCACAGATACGCAGTATTTT. This codes for CASNKVSTDTQYF.